This T cell receptor (beta chain) was profiled in a study of blood T cells in healthy people across ages. Germline CDR1 is LGHDT and CDR2 is YNNKEL (reference sequence). This CDR3 is 15 amino acids long. As to this clonotype: One end of the junction fails to match germline, which may point to a read error.

With a J-beta primer mix and a sample-barcoded 5' primer, a second PCR ran about 7 to 11 cycles. MiXCR, run by TCRdb on the 5' RACE reads, gives a single entry per CDR3 protein. The profile shows more than 500,000 distinct CDR3 sequences, 27% of them singletons. These data also featured in a second study, about T cells of mothers and their children. That source adds: Healthy Caucasian mothers, a few in number, and their six children were the donors. Related and unrelated pairs show similar thymic shaping of TCR recombination output.

V and J are TRBV3-1 and TRBJ1-4; D might be TRBD1 (6 bases). The sequenced sample was blood. The receptor was derived from a boy aged 2 to 9 in good health. The CDR3 DNA reads as TGTGCCAGCAGCCAAGGGTGGCAGGGGAATGAAAGACTGTTTTTT. It yields the protein CASSQGWQGNERLFF.